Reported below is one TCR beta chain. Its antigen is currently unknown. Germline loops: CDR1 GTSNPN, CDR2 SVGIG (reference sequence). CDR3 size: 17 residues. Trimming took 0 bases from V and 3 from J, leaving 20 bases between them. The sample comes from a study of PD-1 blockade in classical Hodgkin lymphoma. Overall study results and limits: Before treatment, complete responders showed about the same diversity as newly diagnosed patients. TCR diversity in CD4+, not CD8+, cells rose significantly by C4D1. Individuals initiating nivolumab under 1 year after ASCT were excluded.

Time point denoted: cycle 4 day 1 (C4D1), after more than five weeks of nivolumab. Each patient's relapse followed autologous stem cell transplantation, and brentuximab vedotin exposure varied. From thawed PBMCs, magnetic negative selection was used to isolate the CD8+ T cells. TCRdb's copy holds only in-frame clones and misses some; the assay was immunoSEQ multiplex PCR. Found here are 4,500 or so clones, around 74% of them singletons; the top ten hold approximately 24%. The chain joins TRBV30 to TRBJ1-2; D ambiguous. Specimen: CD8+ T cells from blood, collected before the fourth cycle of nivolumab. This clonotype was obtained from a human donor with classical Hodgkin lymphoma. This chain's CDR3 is CAWSVARPGDGDYGYTF. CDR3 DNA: TGTGCCTGGAGTGTTGCCCGCCCCGGGGATGGGGACTATGGCTACACCTTC.